This T cell receptor beta chain was recorded in a study of tumor-infiltrating lymphocytes in primary liver carcinoma. Points from the study as a whole: The top-250-clone fraction was significantly higher in tumors than in blood (p = 0.039). Among the pair types, tumor region pairs showed more overlap than tumor-adjacent and tumor-blood pairs.

Extraction of RNA together with DNA used about 20-34 mg of unsorted bulk tissue. After removal of 5 bases from V and 7 bases from J, the junction contained 10 bases not matched to a gene. The CDR3 totals 15 residues. CDR1 and CDR2 from the germline V gene are MNHNY and SVGAGI (reference sequence). TCR beta cDNA was prepared out of around 460 ng total RNA by means of a constant-region primer. Amplification in three nested multiplex PCR rounds with slightly modified ARM-PCR gave rise to TCR beta libraries. TRBV1-TRBV30 forward primers paired with a C-beta reverse primer were used in the first two PCR rounds, which ran around 10 cycles each. TCRdb itself ran the multiplex PCR reads through MiXCR, one entry per CDR3 protein. The table has fewer than 200,000 distinct CDR3 sequences, 85% seen once. This clonotype was counted a single time. Its antigen is not known.

This receptor was identified in a man aged 35 to 55 with primary liver carcinoma and hepatitis B virus infection. The chain recombines TRBV6-6 with TRBJ2-4, with 8 bases identical to TRBD1. What was sequenced was tumor tissue from primary liver carcinoma. The CDR3 nucleotides read TGTGCCAGCAGTACAGGACAGGGTGCTAGGAACATTCAGTACTTC. Translating it yields CASSTGQGARNIQYF.